These 28 T cell receptor beta chains were sequenced from one sample in a study of T-cell memory formation after mild COVID-19. TCRdb recomputed calls from the 5' RACE reads with MiXCR, one row per CDR3 protein. The sample carries about 270,000 distinct CDR3 sequences, 15% to 20% recorded once. The source material was PBMCs or a T cell subset sorted from them (not recorded which). All receptors come from a man younger than 35 who had mild COVID-19 (a few samples of this study predate the infection). Cell type and time point are not known.

The table lists this clonotype with a few counts. The J gene is TRBJ2-5, the V gene TRBV7-2, with a tentative D call TRBD1 (5 bases). The germline CDR1 and CDR2 sequences are SGHTA and FQGNSA. Deletions cut 2 bases from V and 5 bases from J, with 6 bases between. This CDR3 is 12 amino acids long. The CDR3, as DNA: TGTGCCAGCAGCTTAAACAGGGAGACCCAGTACTTC. Translating it yields CASSLNRETQYF.

The rearrangement links TRBV7-2 to TRBJ1-5; no clear D. The CDR3 loop spans 15 amino acids. Germline V CDR1 and CDR2: SGHTA, FQGNSA. V lost 4 bases, J lost 2 bases, and 12 bases lay in between. CDR3: CASSSAPSGNQPQHF. CDR3 in DNA: TGTGCCAGCAGCTCTGCCCCCTCGGGCAATCAGCCCCAGCATTTT.

This clonotype was picked up many times. The genes are TRBV4-1 and TRBJ2-3, with 7 bases that match TRBD1. The germline CDR1 and CDR2 sequences are MGHRA and YSYEKL. This CDR3 has 15 residues. V shed 9 bases, J shed 2 bases, and the junction held 11 bases outside the gene matches. The CDR3 nucleotides are TGCGCCAGTGGGCCCCCCGGGACAGCCACAGATACGCAGTATTTT. As protein: CASGPPGTATDTQYF.

This clonotype turned up a few times. The chain uses TRBV20-1 and TRBJ1-6; possibly TRBD1 for D (5 bases). Germline CDR1 is DFQATT and CDR2 is SNEGSKA (reference sequence). V gave up 1 base and J gave up 8 bases, with 12 bases separating them. The CDR3 is 14 residues long. The CDR3 spells CSARGLGGDSPLHF. In DNA, the CDR3 is TGCAGTGCTAGAGGTCTCGGGGGAGATTCACCCCTCCACTTT.

This clonotype was seen more than once but under ten times. The chain links TRBV4-3 to TRBJ2-1; D is undetermined. CDR3 length: 14 amino acids. Germline lookup yields CDR1 LGHNA and CDR2 YSLEER. V gave up 1 base and J gave up 5 bases, with 9 bases separating them. The CDR3 loop is CASSQGLNDNEQFF. The CDR3 DNA reads as TGCGCCAGCAGCCAAGGACTTAACGACAATGAGCAGTTCTTC.

This chain connects TRBV28 to TRBJ1-5; 7 nucleotides agree with TRBD1. Per the germline V gene, CDR1 is MDHEN and CDR2 is SYDVKM. The CDR3 totals 14 residues. Unmatched junction bases numbered 1, after V lost 4 bases and J lost 1 base. The CDR3 here is CASSSDRSNQPQHF. The CDR3 nucleotides are TGTGCCAGCAGTTCGGACAGGAGCAATCAGCCCCAGCATTTT. Full variable domain (missing parts from reference TRBV28 and TRBJ1-5): DVKVTQSSRYLVKRTGEKVFLECVQDMDHENMFWYRQDPGLGLRLIYFSYDVKMKEKGDIPEGYSVSREKKERFSLILESASTNQTSMYLCASSSDRSNQPQHFGDGTRLSIL.

V and J are TRBV20-1 and TRBJ1-2; no clear D. The CDR3 spans 13 residues. Germline V lookup: CDR1 DFQATT, CDR2 SNEGSKA (reference sequence). V was trimmed by 3 bases and J by 4 bases, leaving 12 bases between them. In nucleotides, the CDR3 is TGCAGTGCTAGTGACCCCCGGAGCTATGGCTACACCTTC. Its translation: CSASDPRSYGYTF.

This clonotype has a count of ten or more. This chain uses TRBV29-1 with TRBJ2-3; TRBD1 is a possible D gene (5 bases). Germline-derived CDR1 and CDR2 are SQVTM and ANQGSEA. V was pared by 4 bases and J by 8 bases, with 19 bases between. CDR3 length: 14 amino acids. The CDR3 here is CSVASRQMQGTQYF. CDR3 coding DNA: TGCAGCGTTGCAAGCCGCCAAATGCAGGGTACGCAGTATTTT.

In this sample, this clonotype turned up a few times. The chain couples TRBV5-1 to TRBJ2-7; D is unresolved. V gave up 1 base and J gave up 0 bases, with 11 bases separating them. This CDR3 spans 15 amino acids. Germline V CDR1 and CDR2: SGHRS, YFSETQ. Written as DNA, the CDR3 is TGCGCCAGCAGCTTGTTCATCGGTCTCTCCTACGAGCAGTACTTC. This translates into CASSLFIGLSYEQYF.

This clonotype was observed a few times. The chain combines TRBV4-2 with TRBJ1-5; weak D call: TRBD1 (6 bases). CDR3 length: 16 residues. V lost 5 bases and J 3 bases, leaving 17 bases between the germline ends. Germline V CDR1 and CDR2: LGHNA, YNFKEQ. CDR3 residues: CASSSRRRGDNQPQHF. CDR3 nucleotide sequence: TGTGCCAGCAGCTCCCGGAGAAGGGGGGACAATCAGCCCCAGCATTTT.

The V gene is TRBV7-6, the J gene TRBJ2-3, with D unclear. Germline values: CDR1 SGHVS, CDR2 FNYEAQ. Deletions cut 1 base from V and 6 bases from J, with 17 bases between. CDR3 size: 16 residues. The CDR3 region has the DNA TGTGCCAGCAGCTTAGTGGTCGAGTCGCAAGGCGATACGCAGTATTTT. Residues: CASSLVVESQGDTQYF.

This clonotype was counted a few times. This chain joins TRBV6-6 and TRBJ2-1, with TRBD2 identical over 7 bases. Germline V gene data show CDR1 as MNHNY and CDR2 as SVGAGI (reference sequence). After removal of 2 bases from V and 5 bases from J, the junction contained 9 bases not matched to a gene. The CDR3 covers 16 residues. DNA for the CDR3: TGTGCCAGCAGTTACGGAACTAGCGCGCCCCACAATGAGCAGTTCTTC. Translation gives CASSYGTSAPHNEQFF.

This clonotype showed up just a few times. The gene calls are TRBV7-2 and TRBJ1-4; no definite D call. Germline loops: CDR1 SGHTA, CDR2 FQGNSA. The CDR3 is 13 residues long. V was clipped by 5 bases and J by 7 bases, with 11 bases between them. CDR3 DNA: TGTGCCAGCAGCAGCCGGGCATTTGAAAAACTGTTTTTT. This sequence encodes CASSSRAFEKLFF.

CDR3 sequence reads: CASSYPEQGTPIQETQYF. The CDR3 DNA reads as TGTGCCAGCAGTTACCCCGAACAGGGAACCCCTATACAAGAGACCCAGTACTTC. This chain links TRBV6-7 with TRBJ2-5, with a possible D match to TRBD1 (6 bases). TRBV6-7 is an open reading frame, and its role is uncertain. This CDR3 contains 18 residues. V was clipped by 2 bases and J by 2 bases, with 21 bases between them.

This clonotype has more than one count but fewer than ten. This chain connects TRBV12-3 or TRBV12-4 to TRBJ2-1; tentatively, D is TRBD1 (8 bases). V was shortened by 7 bases and J by 2 bases, with 15 bases between the two germline ends. This CDR3 is 15 amino acids long. In DNA form, the CDR3 reads TGTGCCAGCAACAGGGGGGGGGCCCCCTACAATGAGCAGTTCTTC. Residues: CASNRGGAPYNEQFF.

This clonotype was seen a handful of times. The chain links TRBV25-1 to TRBJ2-7; D ambiguous. Germline-derived CDR1 and CDR2 are MGHDK and SYGVNS. The CDR3 contains 13 residues. Deletions cut 4 bases from V and 3 bases from J, with 10 bases between. The CDR3 bases are TGTGCCAGCAGTGTTAGTGTAAACTACGAGCAGTACTTC. It codes for CASSVSVNYEQYF.

This clonotype was found a few times. V and J are TRBV6-5 and TRBJ1-6, with TRBD1 identical over 8 bases. CDR3 length equals 15 residues. CDR1 MNHEY and CDR2 SVGAGI come from the germline V gene. Germline trimming cut 4 bases from V and 7 bases from J; bases unmatched to any gene: 6. This chain's CDR3 is CASSSLTGGNSPLHF. The CDR3 DNA sequence: TGTGCCAGCAGTTCCTTAACAGGGGGAAATTCACCCCTCCACTTT.

This clonotype has a handful of counts. The chain combines TRBV5-1 with TRBJ2-5, with TRBD1 matching 9 bases. Germline lookup yields CDR1 SGHRS and CDR2 YFSETQ. The CDR3 extends over 15 amino acids. V was clipped by 5 bases and J by 4 bases; unmatched bases: 9. CDR3 in DNA: TGCGCCAGCAGGTTACCGGGACAGGGAATAGAGACCCAGTACTTC. This encodes CASRLPGQGIETQYF.

On this clonotype: A read error may account for a junction end that differs from germline. The CDR3 reads CASSLAIQLLGKHIQYF. The DNA of the CDR3 is TGTGCCAGCAGCTTAGCTATCCAGCTCCTAGGCAAACACATTCAGTACTTC. The rearrangement joins TRBV7-9 to TRBJ2-4; D is unresolved. CDR3 length equals 17 residues. CDR1 and CDR2 (germline): SEHNR, FQNEAQ (reference sequence).

This clonotype was observed a handful of times. V and J are TRBV18 and TRBJ2-1; the D gene is possibly TRBD2 (5 bases). CDR1 and CDR2 from the germline V gene are KGHSH and LQKENI. The V gene lost 3 bases and the J gene lost 4 bases, with 16 bases spanning the gap. The CDR3 totals 16 residues. CDR3 DNA: TGTGCCAGCTCACCTCCTCCGGGCCGCGGGTACAATGAGCAGTTCTTC. As protein: CASSPPPGRGYNEQFF. Filled out from reference TRBV18 and TRBJ2-1, the complete variable domain reads NAGVMQNPRHLVRRRGQEARLRCSPMKGHSHVYWYRQLPEEGLKFMVYLQKENIIDESGMPKERFSAEFPKEGPSILRIQQVVRGDSAAYFCASSPPPGRGYNEQFFGPGTRLTVL.

This clonotype was counted at least ten times. The genes are TRBV7-3 and TRBJ2-5; TRBD2 matches 8 bases. V was clipped by 5 bases and J by 5 bases; unmatched bases: 13. Germline loops: CDR1 SGHTA, CDR2 FQGTGA. CDR3 size: 16 residues. This CDR3 reads CASSATSTGGAETQYF. For the CDR3, the DNA is TGTGCCAGCAGCGCCACTTCTACGGGGGGGGCTGAGACCCAGTACTTC. The variable domain in full, completed from reference TRBV7-3 and TRBJ2-5, reads GAGVSQTPSNKVTEKGKYVELRCDPISGHTALYWYRQSLGQGPEFLIYFQGTGAADDSGLPNDRFFAVRPEGSVSTLKIQRTERGDSAVYLCASSATSTGGAETQYFGPGTRLLVL.

This clonotype has at least ten counts. The V and J genes are TRBV28 and TRBJ2-6; D is unclear. The CDR3 runs to 14 residues. From germline, CDR1 is MDHEN and CDR2 SYDVKM. The germline V and J ends were trimmed by 6 bases and 0 bases, with 6 bases remaining between them. Here the CDR3 reads CASRPRSGANVLTF. Written as DNA, the CDR3 is TGTGCCAGCAGACCCCGCTCTGGGGCCAACGTCCTGACTTTC. Combining the CDR3 with reference TRBV28 and TRBJ2-6 gives the whole variable domain DVKVTQSSRYLVKRTGEKVFLECVQDMDHENMFWYRQDPGLGLRLIYFSYDVKMKEKGDIPEGYSVSREKKERFSLILESASTNQTSMYLCASRPRSGANVLTFGAGSRLTVL.

The rearrangement links TRBV6-2 or TRBV6-3 to TRBJ2-1, with TRBD2 matching 9 bases. The ends lost 6 bases at V and 0 bases at J; junction bases unmatched: 9. Germline-derived CDR1 and CDR2 are MNHEY and SVGEGT. The CDR3 extends over 17 amino acids. The CDR3: CASSPSGLASSYNEQFF. CDR3 bases: TGTGCCAGCAGCCCGTCGGGACTAGCAAGCTCCTACAATGAGCAGTTCTTC.

This clonotype has just a few counts. The chain is built from TRBV25-1 and TRBJ1-2; D gene unclear. V was clipped by 2 bases and J by 2 bases, with 6 bases between them. The CDR3 runs to 13 residues. Germline V gene data show CDR1 as MGHDK and CDR2 as SYGVNS. The DNA of the CDR3 is TGTGCCAGCAGTGAAACAGCCAACTATGGCTACACCTTC. It translates to CASSETANYGYTF.

This clonotype was detected ten times or more. The J gene is TRBJ2-1, the V gene TRBV5-1; no clear D gene. Germline lookup yields CDR1 SGHRS and CDR2 YFSETQ. The CDR3 consists of 13 residues. Trimming took 2 bases from V and 1 from J, leaving 4 bases between them. DNA for the CDR3: TGCGCCAGCAGCTTCAATTCCTACAATGAGCAGTTCTTC. Its protein is CASSFNSYNEQFF.

This clonotype was seen a handful of times. This chain connects TRBV14 to TRBJ2-3; D is possibly TRBD1 or TRBD2 (6 bases each). Germline V gene lookup returns CDR1 SGHDN and CDR2 FVKESK. The CDR3 spans 17 residues. V was cut by 1 base and J by 4 bases, with 18 bases left in between. CDR3 sequence: CASSQGLRWGASDTQYF. The CDR3 DNA reads as TGTGCCAGCAGCCAAGGACTCCGGTGGGGGGCCTCAGATACGCAGTATTTT.

The table lists this clonotype with many counts. The rearrangement uses TRBV5-1 and TRBJ2-1; TRBD2 might be the D (5 bases). The CDR3 runs 14 residues. Trimming stripped 0 bases from V and 3 bases from J, with 7 bases between. Germline lookup yields CDR1 SGHRS and CDR2 YFSETQ. The CDR3 reads CASSLDGDYNEQFF. CDR3 coding DNA: TGCGCCAGCAGCTTGGACGGGGACTACAATGAGCAGTTCTTC. Full variable domain (missing parts from reference TRBV5-1 and TRBJ2-1): KAGVTQTPRYLIKTRGQQVTLSCSPISGHRSVSWYQQTPGQGLQFLFEYFSETQRNKGNFPGRFSGRQFSNSRSEMNVSTLELGDSALYLCASSLDGDYNEQFFGPGTRLTVL.

This clonotype was found a few times. The chain couples TRBV7-9 to TRBJ1-2; D unresolved. The germline CDR1 and CDR2 sequences are SEHNR and FQNEAQ (reference sequence). The CDR3 runs to 11 residues. V was pared by 5 bases and J by 8 bases, with 9 bases between. Here the CDR3 reads CASSPDPGYTF. The CDR3 region has the DNA TGTGCCAGCAGCCCGGATCCCGGCTACACCTTC.